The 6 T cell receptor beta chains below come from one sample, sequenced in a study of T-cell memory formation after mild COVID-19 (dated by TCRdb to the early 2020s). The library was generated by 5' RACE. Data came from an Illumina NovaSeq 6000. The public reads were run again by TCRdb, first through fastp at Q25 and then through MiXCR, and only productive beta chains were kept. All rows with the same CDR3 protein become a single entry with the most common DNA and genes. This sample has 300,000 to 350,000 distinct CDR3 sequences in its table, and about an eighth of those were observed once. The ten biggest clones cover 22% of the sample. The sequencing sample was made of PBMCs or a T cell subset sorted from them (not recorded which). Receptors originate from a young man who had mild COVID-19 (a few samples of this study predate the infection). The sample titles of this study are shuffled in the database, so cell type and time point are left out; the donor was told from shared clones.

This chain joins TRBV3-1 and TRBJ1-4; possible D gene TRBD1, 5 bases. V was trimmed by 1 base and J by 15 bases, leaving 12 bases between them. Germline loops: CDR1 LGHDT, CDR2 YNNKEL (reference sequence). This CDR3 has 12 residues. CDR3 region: CASSQGEGAVFF. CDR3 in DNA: TGTGCCAGCAGCCAAGGTGAAGGGGCGGTGTTTTTT.

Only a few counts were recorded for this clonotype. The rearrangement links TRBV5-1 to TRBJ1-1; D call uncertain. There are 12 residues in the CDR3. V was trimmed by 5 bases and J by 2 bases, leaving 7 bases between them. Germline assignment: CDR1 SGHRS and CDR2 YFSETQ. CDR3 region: CASRIANTEAFF. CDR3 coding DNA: TGCGCCAGCAGAATCGCTAACACTGAAGCTTTCTTT.

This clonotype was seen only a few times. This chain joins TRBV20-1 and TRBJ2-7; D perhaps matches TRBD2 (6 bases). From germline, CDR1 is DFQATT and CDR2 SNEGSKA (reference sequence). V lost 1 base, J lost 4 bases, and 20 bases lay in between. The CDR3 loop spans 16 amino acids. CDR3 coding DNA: TGCAGTGCTAGAGTAACCGGGACTTCCCCTTTTTACGAGCAGTACTTC. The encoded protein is CSARVTGTSPFYEQYF.

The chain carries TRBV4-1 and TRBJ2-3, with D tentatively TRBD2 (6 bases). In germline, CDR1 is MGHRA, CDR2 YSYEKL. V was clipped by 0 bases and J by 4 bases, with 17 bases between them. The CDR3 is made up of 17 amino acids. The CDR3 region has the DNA TGCGCCAGCAGCCAAGATGTTAACGGGGGTACGGCAGATACGCAGTATTTT. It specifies CASSQDVNGGTADTQYF.

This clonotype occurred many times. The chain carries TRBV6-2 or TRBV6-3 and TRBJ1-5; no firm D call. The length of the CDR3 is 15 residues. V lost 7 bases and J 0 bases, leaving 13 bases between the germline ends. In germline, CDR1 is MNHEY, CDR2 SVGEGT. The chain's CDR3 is CASTYNSDSNQPQHF. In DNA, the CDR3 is TGTGCCAGCACCTACAACAGCGATAGCAATCAGCCCCAGCATTTT.

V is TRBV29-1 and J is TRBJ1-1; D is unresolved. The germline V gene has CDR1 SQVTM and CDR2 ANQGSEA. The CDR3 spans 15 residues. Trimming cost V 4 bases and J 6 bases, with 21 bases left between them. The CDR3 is CSVVGGVGRYPEAFF. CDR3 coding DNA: TGCAGCGTTGTGGGCGGAGTAGGGAGATACCCTGAAGCTTTCTTT.